The clone carrying this T cell receptor (beta chain) was detected ten times or more. The antigen remains unidentified. CDR1 MNHNS and CDR2 SASEGT come from the germline V gene. This CDR3 is built from 12 residues. V was shortened by 0 bases and J by 6 bases, with 6 bases between the two germline ends. Using RNA transcripts, the TCR beta CDR3 regions were amplified. An opening RT-PCR round employed HTBI primers and preceded a second-round multiplex PCR. Using its own MiXCR run on the multiplex PCR reads, TCRdb lists one record per CDR3 protein. The data show fewer than 600,000 distinct CDR3 sequences, over 13% seen once. The record originates from a study of Graves' ophthalmopathy and Graves' hyperthyroidism. Points from the study as a whole: Classification of ophthalmopathy versus stable hyperthyroidism by a 13-signature model yielded roughly 86% sensitivity and roughly 80% specificity. Detected in blood as well were most expanded thyroid clonotypes with frequency above 0.001.

Sequencing used blood. The chain has TRBV6-1 and TRBJ2-7; D is perhaps TRBD2 (5 bases). The receptor comes from a woman in her twenties or thirties with Graves' ophthalmopathy. CDR3 nucleotide sequence: TGTGCCAGCAGTGAAGCAGGACTCGAGCAGTACTTC. Translation gives CASSEAGLEQYF.